This section outlines one TCR beta chain sequence together with its context. This record belongs to a study of blood T cell repertoires in COVID-19. Germline V CDR1 and CDR2: SGHNT, YYREEE (reference sequence). This CDR3 has 15 residues. Trimming removed 0 bases from V and 2 bases from J; junction bases left unmatched: 4. Sequenced by immunoSEQ multiplex PCR; TCRdb stores in-frame clones only, minus some. The sample includes 250,000 or so clones, about four fifths of them seen just once. V gene TRBV5-4 combines with J gene TRBJ1-2, with 7 bases matching TRBD1. This receptor was taken from a woman aged 40 to 49 who had recovered from COVID-19. Sequences were obtained from peripheral blood. CDR3 nucleotide sequence: TGTGCCAGCAGCTTGGGGCAGGGGGTGAACTATGGCTACACCTTC. Translation gives CASSLGQGVNYGYTF. Variable domain in full (rest from reference TRBV5-4 and TRBJ1-2): ETGVTQSPTHLIKTRGQQVTLRCSSQSGHNTVSWYQQALGQGPQFIFQYYREEENGRGNFPPRFSGLQFPNYSSELNVNALELDDSALYLCASSLGQGVNYGYTFGSGTRLTVV.